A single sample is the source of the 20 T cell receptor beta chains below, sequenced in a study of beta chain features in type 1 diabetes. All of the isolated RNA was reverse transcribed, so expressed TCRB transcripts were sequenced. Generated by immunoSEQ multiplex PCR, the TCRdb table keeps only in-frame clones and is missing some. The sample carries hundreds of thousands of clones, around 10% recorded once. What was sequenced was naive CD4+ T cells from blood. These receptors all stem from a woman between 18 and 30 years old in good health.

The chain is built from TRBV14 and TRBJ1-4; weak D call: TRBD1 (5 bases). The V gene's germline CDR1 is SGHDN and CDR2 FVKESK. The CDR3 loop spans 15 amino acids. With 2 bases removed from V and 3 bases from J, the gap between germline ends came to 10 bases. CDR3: CASSQYDSSNEKLFF. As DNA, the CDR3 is TGTGCCAGCAGCCAATATGACAGCTCTAATGAAAAACTGTTTTTT.

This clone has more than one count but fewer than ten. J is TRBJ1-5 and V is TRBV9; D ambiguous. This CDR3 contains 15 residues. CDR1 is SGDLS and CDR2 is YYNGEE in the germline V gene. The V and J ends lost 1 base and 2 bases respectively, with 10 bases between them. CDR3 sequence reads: CASSVSPQRNQPQHF. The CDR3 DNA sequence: TGTGCCAGCAGCGTATCCCCTCAGCGCAATCAGCCCCAGCATTTT.

CDR3 nucleotide sequence: TGTGCCAGCAGTTATACACTAGCGGGCTATGAGCAGTTCTTC. This sequence encodes CASSYTLAGYEQFF. The rearrangement links TRBV6-5 to TRBJ2-1; TRBD2 matches at 9 bases. The CDR3 is 14 amino acids. Per germline, CDR1 MNHEY and CDR2 SVGAGI. The J segment lost 8 bases and the V segment lost 3 bases, leaving 5 bases of the junction unmatched.

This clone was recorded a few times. DNA for the CDR3: TGTGCCAGCAGTGACGGGGCTTTCTTT. Protein sequence: CASSDGAFF. This chain links TRBV2 with TRBJ1-1; D is undetermined. Germline V CDR1 and CDR2: SNHLY, FYNNEI. This CDR3 spans 9 amino acids. V shed 3 bases and J shed 11 bases, with 4 bases lying between them.

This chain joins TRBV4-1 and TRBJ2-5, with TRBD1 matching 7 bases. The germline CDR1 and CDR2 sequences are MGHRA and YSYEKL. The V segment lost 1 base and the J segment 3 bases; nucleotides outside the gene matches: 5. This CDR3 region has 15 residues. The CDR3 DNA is TGCGCCAGCAGCCAAGGTTTAACAGGGGAAGAGACCCAGTACTTC. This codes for CASSQGLTGEETQYF.

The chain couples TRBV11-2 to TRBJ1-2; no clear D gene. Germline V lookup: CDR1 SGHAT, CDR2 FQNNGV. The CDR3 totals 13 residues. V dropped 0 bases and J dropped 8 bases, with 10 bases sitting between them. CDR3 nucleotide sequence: TGTGCCAGCAGCTTAGATACCTACTCGGGCTACACCTTC. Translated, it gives CASSLDTYSGYTF.

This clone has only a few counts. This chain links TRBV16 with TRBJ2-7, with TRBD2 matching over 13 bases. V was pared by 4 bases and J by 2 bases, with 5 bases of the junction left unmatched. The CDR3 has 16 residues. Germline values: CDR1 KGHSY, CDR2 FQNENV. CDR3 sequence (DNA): TGTGCCAGCAGCCGATCCGGGACTAGCGGGGCCTACGAGCAGTACTTC. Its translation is CASSRSGTSGAYEQYF.

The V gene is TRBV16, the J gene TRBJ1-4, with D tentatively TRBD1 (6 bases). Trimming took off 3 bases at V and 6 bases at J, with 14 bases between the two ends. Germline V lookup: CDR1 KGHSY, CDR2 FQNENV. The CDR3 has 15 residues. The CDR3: CASSHGQLGDEKLFF. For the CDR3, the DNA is TGTGCCAGCAGCCATGGACAGCTGGGGGATGAAAAACTGTTTTTT.

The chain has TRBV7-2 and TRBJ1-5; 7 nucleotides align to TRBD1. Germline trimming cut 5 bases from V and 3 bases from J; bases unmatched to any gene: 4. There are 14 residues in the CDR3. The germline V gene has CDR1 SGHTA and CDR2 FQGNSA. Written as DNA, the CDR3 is TGTGCCAGCAGCCCGGGACAGCTCAATCAGCCCCAGCATTTT. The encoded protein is CASSPGQLNQPQHF.

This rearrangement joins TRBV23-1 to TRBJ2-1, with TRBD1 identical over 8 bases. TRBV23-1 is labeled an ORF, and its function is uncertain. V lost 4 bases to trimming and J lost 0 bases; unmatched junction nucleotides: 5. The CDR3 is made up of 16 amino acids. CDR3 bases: TGCGCCAGCAGTCCGAGACAGGGGAGCTCCTACAATGAGCAGTTCTTC. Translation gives CASSPRQGSSYNEQFF.

CDR3 nucleotide sequence: TGCAGTGCTAGGGGTTCACCCCTCCACTTT. Translated: CSARGSPLHF. The chain is built from TRBV20-1 and TRBJ1-6; D uncertain. Germline V lookup: CDR1 DFQATT, CDR2 SNEGSKA (reference sequence). The CDR3 is made up of 10 amino acids. V was clipped by 3 bases and J by 9 bases, with 3 bases between them.

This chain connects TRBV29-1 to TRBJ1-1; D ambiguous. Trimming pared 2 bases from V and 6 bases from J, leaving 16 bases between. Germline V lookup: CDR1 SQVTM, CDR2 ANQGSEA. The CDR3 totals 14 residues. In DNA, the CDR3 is TGCAGCGTTGAACTGAGAGGGATCGGGGCTGAAGCTTTCTTT. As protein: CSVELRGIGAEAFF.

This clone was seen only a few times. The chain's CDR3 is CASSQGRASSSNQPQHF. The CDR3 DNA is TGCGCCAGCAGCCAAGGAAGGGCCTCCTCCAGCAATCAGCCCCAGCATTTT. J is TRBJ1-5 and V is TRBV4-1; D unclear. The ends were cut back, 1 base at V and 1 base at J, with 14 bases in the middle. Germline values: CDR1 MGHRA, CDR2 YSYEKL. The CDR3 consists of 17 residues.

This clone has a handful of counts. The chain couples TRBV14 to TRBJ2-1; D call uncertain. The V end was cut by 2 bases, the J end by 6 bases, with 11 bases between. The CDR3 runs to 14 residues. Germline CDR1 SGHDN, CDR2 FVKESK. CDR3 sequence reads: CASSQYLALNEQFF. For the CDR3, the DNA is TGTGCCAGCAGCCAATATTTAGCCCTCAATGAGCAGTTCTTC.

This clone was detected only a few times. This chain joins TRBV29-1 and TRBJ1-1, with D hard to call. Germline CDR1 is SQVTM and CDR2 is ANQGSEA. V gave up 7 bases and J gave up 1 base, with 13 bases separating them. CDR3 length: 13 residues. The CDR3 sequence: CSALTRGNTEAFF. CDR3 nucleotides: TGCAGCGCGCTCACACGGGGGAACACTGAAGCTTTCTTT.

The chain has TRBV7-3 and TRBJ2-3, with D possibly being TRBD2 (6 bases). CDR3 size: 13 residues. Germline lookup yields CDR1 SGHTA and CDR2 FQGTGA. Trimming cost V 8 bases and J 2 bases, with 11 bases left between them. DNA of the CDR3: TGTGCCAGCTCCGGGACTTACACAGATACGCAGTATTTT. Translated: CASSGTYTDTQYF.

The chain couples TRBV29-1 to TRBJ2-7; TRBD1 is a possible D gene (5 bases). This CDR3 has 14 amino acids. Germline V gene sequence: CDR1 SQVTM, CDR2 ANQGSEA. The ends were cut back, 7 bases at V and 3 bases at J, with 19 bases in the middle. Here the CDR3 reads CSGEAGMNYYEQYF. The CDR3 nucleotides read TGCAGCGGTGAGGCAGGGATGAACTACTACGAGCAGTACTTC.

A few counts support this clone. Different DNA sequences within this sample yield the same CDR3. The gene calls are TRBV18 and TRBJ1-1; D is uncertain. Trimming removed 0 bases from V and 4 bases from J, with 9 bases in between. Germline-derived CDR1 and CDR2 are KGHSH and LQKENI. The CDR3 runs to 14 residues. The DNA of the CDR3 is TGTGCCAGCTCACCACCGGGTAAGGGCACTGAAGCTTTCTTT. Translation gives CASSPPGKGTEAFF.

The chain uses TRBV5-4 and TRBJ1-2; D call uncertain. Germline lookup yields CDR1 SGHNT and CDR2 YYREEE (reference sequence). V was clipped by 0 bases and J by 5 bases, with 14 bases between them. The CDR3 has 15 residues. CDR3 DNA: TGTGCCAGCAGCTTGGACCCACCTAGGGAGTATGGCTACACCTTC. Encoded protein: CASSLDPPREYGYTF.

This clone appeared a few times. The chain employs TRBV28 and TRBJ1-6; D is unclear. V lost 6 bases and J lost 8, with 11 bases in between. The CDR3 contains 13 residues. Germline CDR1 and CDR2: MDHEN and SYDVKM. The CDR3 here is CASSSPPYSPLHF. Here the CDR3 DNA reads TGTGCCAGCAGCTCCCCCCCGTATTCACCCCTCCACTTT.